A single count supports the clone carrying this T cell receptor beta chain. The data are from a study of blood T cell repertoires in COVID-19. CDR3 length: 17 residues. Trimming cost V 5 bases and J 4 bases, with 22 bases left between them. Germline CDR1 reads SEHNR; CDR2 reads FQNEAQ (reference sequence). Profiling relied on immunoSEQ multiplex PCR, and the TCRdb table lists in-frame clones only, not all of them. The repertoire includes 250,000 to 300,000 clones, about nine tenths of them detected once, and about 2.5% sits in the top ten. This sequence was found in a woman between 40 and 50 years old with acute COVID-19. V gene TRBV7-9 combines with J gene TRBJ2-3, with D tentatively TRBD2 (6 bases). Material: PBMCs or T cells enriched from blood (not recorded which). The CDR3 DNA follows: TGTGCCAGCAGCGTCAAAGCTCCGGGACTGAGGCCAGATACGCAGTATTTT. Encoded protein: CASSVKAPGLRPDTQYF.